This TCR beta chain is from a study of T cells in Graves' hyperthyroidism and ophthalmopathy. It was RNA transcripts that yielded the amplified TCR beta CDR3 regions. The HTBI primer set was used in a first-round RT-PCR of the TCR CDR3. TCRdb independently ran MiXCR on the multiplex PCR reads; one entry per CDR3 protein. The profile covers a few hundred thousand distinct CDR3 sequences, with around 16% appearing a single time and approximately 8% taken by the ten largest. V dropped 0 bases and J dropped 11 bases, with 11 bases sitting between them. Germline-derived CDR1 and CDR2 are LGHDT and YNNKEL (reference sequence). This CDR3 is 13 amino acids long. Calling Graves' hyperthyroidism stable meant ophthalmopathy did not progress within 18 months.

The sequenced sample was blood. The source of this sequence is a woman aged 18-29 years with Graves' hyperthyroidism. The V call is TRBV3-1, the J call TRBJ2-4; no clear D gene. Here the CDR3 DNA reads TGTGCCAGCAGCCAAGACTACCCGGGTTTTCAGTACTTC. This codes for CASSQDYPGFQYF.